These 4 T cell receptor beta chains were all obtained from the same sample, sequenced in a study of blood T cell repertoires in COVID-19. Produced via immunoSEQ multiplex PCR; TCRdb's table is partial and in-frame only. Among about 190,000 clones listed, 84% were seen once. The sample was peripheral blood. Every receptor here comes from a woman in her seventies with active or convalescent COVID-19.

This chain joins TRBV3-1 (or the pseudogene TRBV3-2) and TRBJ2-5, with TRBD2 identical over 8 bases. CDR3 size: 15 residues. CDR1 is LGHDT, CDR2 YNNKEL, per germline (reference sequence). Trimming cost V 6 bases and J 3 bases; bases outside gene matches: 9. CDR3 nucleotides: TGTGCCAGCAGTCGAAAAGGAGCGGGAGAAGAGACCCAGTACTTC. Amino acid sequence: CASSRKGAGEETQYF.

The chain employs TRBV11-2 and TRBJ2-7, with D unclear. V was clipped by 4 bases and J by 4 bases, with 5 bases between them. Per the germline V gene, CDR1 is SGHAT and CDR2 is FQNNGV. CDR3 length equals 11 residues. Written as DNA, the CDR3 is TGTGCCAGCAGCTCACGGTACGAGCAGTACTTC. It is translated as CASSSRYEQYF.

The chain joins TRBV7-9 to TRBJ2-5; TRBD1 agrees at 12 bases. This CDR3 comprises 15 residues. V gave up 3 bases and J gave up 5 bases; unmatched junction bases: 4. CDR1 is SEHNR and CDR2 is FQNEAQ in the germline V gene (reference sequence). The CDR3 DNA reads TGTGCCAGCAGCTTCGGGACAGGGGGCCTGGAGACCCAGTACTTC. This gives the protein CASSFGTGGLETQYF.

This clone came up once. The chain uses TRBV2 and TRBJ1-2; 7 bases fit TRBD1. CDR1 and CDR2 from the germline V gene are SNHLY and FYNNEI. The V and J ends lost 6 bases and 5 bases, in that order; junction bases with no gene match: 3. This CDR3 has 12 residues. The CDR3 loop is CASSPTGYGYTF. The CDR3 DNA follows: TGTGCCAGCAGCCCGACAGGGTATGGCTACACCTTC.